Listed below are T cell receptor beta chains from one sample, sequenced in a study of blood T cells in healthy people across ages. One entry per CDR3 protein, called by TCRdb with MiXCR from the 5' RACE reads. The data contain hundreds of thousands of distinct CDR3 sequences, 25% to 35% of them singletons. The sample taken for sequencing was blood. The receptor set was obtained from a woman of 80 years or more in good health. CDR3s include the opening cysteine and the closing phenylalanine or tryptophan. Size is stated for part of the rows, as once, few or many counts, or as a class when the clone is expanded.

V: TRBV20-1
size: NA
length: 16
J: TRBJ2-5
CDR3: CSARALSGGQEETQYF

V: TRBV12-3/TRBV12-4
size: few
length: 19
J: TRBJ2-3
CDR3: CASSLVGTFSGGLTDTQYF

V: TRBV20-1
size: once
length: 13
J: TRBJ2-5
CDR3: CSASSGTEETQYF

V: TRBV10-3
size: few
length: 17
J: TRBJ1-1
CDR3: CAISELVSGTGRTEAFF

V: TRBV5-1
size: few
length: 16
J: TRBJ1-1
CDR3: CASSFALRGTNTEAFF

V: TRBV6-5
size: many
length: 14
J: TRBJ2-7
CDR3: CASSPLGQRDEQYF

V: TRBV6-5
size: many
length: 16
J: TRBJ2-7
CDR3: CASSYGGQGVAYEQYF

V: TRBV12-3/TRBV12-4
size: many
length: 14
J: TRBJ2-1
CDR3: CASSPRQGYNEQFF

V: TRBV30
size: NA
length: 17
J: TRBJ2-3
CDR3: CAWSAREGAGIGNTQYF

V: TRBV27
size: many
length: 15
J: TRBJ2-2
CDR3: CASSIRGRWTGELFF

V: TRBV27
size: NA
length: 14
J: TRBJ1-6
CDR3: CASSLWGLNSPLHF

V: TRBV29-1
size: NA
length: 14
J: TRBJ2-5
CDR3: CSATLAGGPREQYF

V: TRBV7-8
size: NA
length: 15
J: TRBJ1-5
CDR3: CASKSTSSSNQPQHF

V: TRBV11-2
size: many
length: 12
J: TRBJ2-5
CDR3: CASSRGQETQYF

V: TRBV6-1
size: many
length: 16
J: TRBJ1-4
CDR3: CASNSLTGRTGEKLFF

V: TRBV5-6
size: many
length: 12
J: TRBJ1-2
CDR3: CASSLVGRGYTF

V: TRBV4-1
size: NA
length: 17
J: TRBJ1-5
CDR3: CASSHAGQGYSNQPQHF

V: TRBV20-1
size: NA
length: 14
J: TRBJ2-1
CDR3: CSAKFGGGSNEQFF

V: TRBV7-2
size: NA
length: 16
J: TRBJ2-1
CDR3: CASSARRDRRYNEQFF

V: TRBV7-2
size: NA
length: 16
J: TRBJ2-5
CDR3: CASSLEAAAYQETQYF

V: TRBV7-2
size: many
length: 15
J: TRBJ1-2
CDR3: CASSLATAGSGGYTF

V: TRBV7-8
size: many
length: 16
J: TRBJ1-6
CDR3: CASSSPTGLTNSPLHF

V: TRBV9
size: NA
length: 15
J: TRBJ2-5
CDR3: CASSARLAEYNEQYF

V: TRBV7-9
size: many
length: 14
J: TRBJ2-3
CDR3: CASSFMVSADTQYF

V: TRBV6-1
size: many
length: 15
J: TRBJ2-5
CDR3: CASSEGTGGRQTQYF

V: TRBV11-2
size: few
length: 16
J: TRBJ2-3
CDR3: CASSLSGTRGPDTQYF

V: TRBV7-9
size: many
length: 14
J: TRBJ2-3
CDR3: CASSLGDSTDTQYF

V: TRBV2
size: NA
length: 14
J: TRBJ1-6
CDR3: CAGSEKRGSSPLHF

V: TRBV5-6
size: NA
length: 15
J: TRBJ1-2
CDR3: CASSSPKTDNYGYTF